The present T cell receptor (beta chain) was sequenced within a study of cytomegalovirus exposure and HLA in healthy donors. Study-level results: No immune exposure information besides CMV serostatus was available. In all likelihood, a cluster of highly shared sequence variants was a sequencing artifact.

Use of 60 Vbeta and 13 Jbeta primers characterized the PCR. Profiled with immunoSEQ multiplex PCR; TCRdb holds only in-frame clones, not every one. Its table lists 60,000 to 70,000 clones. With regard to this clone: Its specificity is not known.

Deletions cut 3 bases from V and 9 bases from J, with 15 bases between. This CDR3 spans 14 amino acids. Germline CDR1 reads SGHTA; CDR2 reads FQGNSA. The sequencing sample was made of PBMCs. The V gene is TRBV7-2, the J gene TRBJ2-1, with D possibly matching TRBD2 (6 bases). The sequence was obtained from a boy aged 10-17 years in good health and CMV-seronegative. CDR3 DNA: TGTGCCAGCAGCTTTGGGGGGTTCGGGAGTGAGCAGTTCTTC. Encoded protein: CASSFGGFGSEQFF.